This TCR beta chain came from a study of shared clonotypes between healthy human individuals. Findings and caveats of the study: Compared with clonotypes that all four donors shared, non-shared clonotypes had lower generation probabilities.

In the authors' methods: Filtering differed, since immunoSEQ gave only junction sequences and no quality scores. Using immunoSEQ multiplex PCR, the repertoire was profiled, and TCRdb retains in-frame clones only, with some absent. That table gives V, J and clone size, and the DNA gave D and trimming. The top ten clones hold about 0.39% of a sample with fewer than 2.5 million clones, more than 85% of them seen once. As for this clone: What it binds is not known.

The investigators split CD4+ cells into a CD45RA+ naive subset and a CD45RA-negative memory subset. This CDR3 region has 16 residues. The germline V and J ends were trimmed by 0 bases and 0 bases, with 12 bases remaining between them. Germline CDR1 reads SGHRS; CDR2 reads YFSETQ. The chain joins TRBV5-1 to TRBJ2-5; weak D call: TRBD1 (6 bases). The receptor was isolated from a man aged 18 to 29 in good health. Some clones in this sample may be carry-over from other donors' samples. Sequencing input: naive CD4+ T cells from PBMCs. Described subset: CD45RA+ positively selected. For the CDR3, the DNA is TGCGCCAGCAGCTTGGATGCCTGGGGGCACCAAGAGACCCAGTACTTC. Protein: CASSLDAWGHQETQYF.